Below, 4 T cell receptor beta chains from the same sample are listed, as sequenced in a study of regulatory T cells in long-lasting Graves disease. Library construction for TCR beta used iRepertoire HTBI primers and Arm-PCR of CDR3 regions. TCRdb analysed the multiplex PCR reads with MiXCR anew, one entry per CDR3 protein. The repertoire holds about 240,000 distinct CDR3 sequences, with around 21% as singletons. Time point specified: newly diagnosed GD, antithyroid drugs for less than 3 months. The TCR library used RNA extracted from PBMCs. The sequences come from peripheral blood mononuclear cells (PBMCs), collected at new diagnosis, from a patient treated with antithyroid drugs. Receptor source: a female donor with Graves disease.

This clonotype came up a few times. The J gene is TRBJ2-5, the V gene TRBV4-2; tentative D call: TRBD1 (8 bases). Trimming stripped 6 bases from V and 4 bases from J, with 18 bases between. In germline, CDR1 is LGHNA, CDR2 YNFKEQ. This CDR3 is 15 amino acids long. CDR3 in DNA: TGTGCCAGCAGTACCAGGGGGCGCGGGGGAGAGACCCAGTACTTC. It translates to CASSTRGRGGETQYF.

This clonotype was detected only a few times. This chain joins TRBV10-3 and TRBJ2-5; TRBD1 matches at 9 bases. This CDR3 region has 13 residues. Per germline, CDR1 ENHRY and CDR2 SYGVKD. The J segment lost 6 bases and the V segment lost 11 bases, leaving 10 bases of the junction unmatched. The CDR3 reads CAARTGGMKTQYF. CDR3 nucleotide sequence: TGTGCCGCCCGAACAGGGGGCATGAAGACCCAGTACTTC.

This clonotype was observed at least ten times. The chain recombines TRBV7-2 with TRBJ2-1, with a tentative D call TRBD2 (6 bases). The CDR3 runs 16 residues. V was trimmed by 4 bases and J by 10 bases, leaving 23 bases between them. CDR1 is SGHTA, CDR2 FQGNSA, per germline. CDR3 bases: TGTGCCAGCAGCTCCTATAGGGCGGCGGGAAGGGTAGAGCAGTTCTTC. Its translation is CASSSYRAAGRVEQFF.

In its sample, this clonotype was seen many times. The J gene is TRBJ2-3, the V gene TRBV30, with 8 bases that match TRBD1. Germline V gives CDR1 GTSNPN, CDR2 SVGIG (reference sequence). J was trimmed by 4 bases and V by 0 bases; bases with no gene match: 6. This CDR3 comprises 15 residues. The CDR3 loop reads CAWSVLRQGSDTQYF. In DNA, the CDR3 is TGTGCCTGGAGTGTACTTAGACAGGGGTCAGATACGCAGTATTTT.